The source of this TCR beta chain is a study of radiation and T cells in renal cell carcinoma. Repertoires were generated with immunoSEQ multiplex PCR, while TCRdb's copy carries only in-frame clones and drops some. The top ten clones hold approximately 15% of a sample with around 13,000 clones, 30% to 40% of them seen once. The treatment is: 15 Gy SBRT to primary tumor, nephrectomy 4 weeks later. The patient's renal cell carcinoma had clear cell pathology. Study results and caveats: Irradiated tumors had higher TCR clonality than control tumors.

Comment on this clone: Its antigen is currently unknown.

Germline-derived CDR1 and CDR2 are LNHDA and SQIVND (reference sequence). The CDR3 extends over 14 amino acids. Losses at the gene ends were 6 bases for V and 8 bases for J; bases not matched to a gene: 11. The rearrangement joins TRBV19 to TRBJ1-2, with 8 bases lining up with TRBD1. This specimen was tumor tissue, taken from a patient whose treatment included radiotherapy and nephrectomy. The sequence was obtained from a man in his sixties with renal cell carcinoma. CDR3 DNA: TGTGCCAGTAGCCCGACAGGGGATCCACAAGGCTACACCTTC. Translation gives CASSPTGDPQGYTF.